Listed below are T cell receptor beta chains from one sample, sequenced in a study of blood T cell repertoires in COVID-19. TCRdb keeps only in-frame clones here, not all; method: immunoSEQ multiplex PCR. Of some 130,000 clones in the sample, about 72% were seen once. Sequencing was carried out using peripheral blood. The origin of the receptors is a man aged 55 to 69 who had recovered from COVID-19. Both conserved end residues are part of each CDR3. The order of the fields is J gene, V gene, clone size, D gene, CDR3 protein, CDR3 DNA. D genes are given only for firm matches. Size is omitted from some rows. Given values are once, few, many or a class for expanded clones.

J: TRBJ2-7
V: TRBV5-1
size: once
D: TRBD2
CDR3: CASSLDSGGYEQYF
DNA: TGCGCCAGCAGCTTGGACTCGGGGGGCTACGAGCAGTACTTC

J: TRBJ2-1
V: TRBV6-2/TRBV6-3
size: -
D: -
CDR3: CASSQGLGGSYNEQFF
DNA: TGTGCCAGCAGCCAAGGACTGGGAGGCTCCTACAATGAGCAGTTCTTC

J: TRBJ1-1
V: TRBV20-1
size: once
D: -
CDR3: CSARWQEAFF
DNA: TGCAGTGCTAGGTGGCAGGAAGCTTTCTTT

J: TRBJ1-5
V: TRBV19
size: -
D: -
CDR3: CASRTTNWSDQPQHF
DNA: TGTGCCAGTAGGACGACGAACTGGAGTGATCAGCCCCAGCATTTT

J: TRBJ1-3
V: TRBV7-9
size: -
D: TRBD1
CDR3: CASSPGTGMAELSGNTIYF
DNA: TGTGCCAGCAGCCCAGGGACAGGCATGGCGGAACTTTCTGGAAACACCATATATTTT

J: TRBJ2-5
V: TRBV5-4
size: -
D: TRBD1
CDR3: CASSSPLRTGQETQYF
DNA: TGTGCCAGCAGCTCGCCCCTTCGGACAGGGCAAGAGACCCAGTACTTC

J: TRBJ1-1
V: TRBV3-1/TRBV3-2
size: few
D: TRBD1
CDR3: CASSLATGTALTEAFF
DNA: TGTGCCAGCAGCCTGGCCACCGGGACAGCGCTCACTGAAGCTTTCTTT

J: TRBJ1-1
V: TRBV19
size: -
D: TRBD1
CDR3: CASSTVGQGNTEAFF
DNA: TGTGCCAGTAGTACCGTAGGACAGGGGAACACTGAAGCTTTCTTT

J: TRBJ1-4
V: TRBV4-3
size: -
D: TRBD1
CDR3: CASSLQGVANEKLFF
DNA: TGCGCCAGCAGCCTACAGGGGGTAGCTAATGAAAAACTGTTTTTT

J: TRBJ1-1
V: TRBV5-1
size: -
D: -
CDR3: CASSLALGGSTEAFF
DNA: TGCGCCAGCAGCTTGGCCTTGGGGGGGAGCACTGAAGCTTTCTTT

J: TRBJ2-7
V: TRBV28
size: -
D: TRBD1
CDR3: CASTSGTGVDEQYF
DNA: TGTGCCAGCACCTCCGGGACAGGGGTCGACGAGCAGTACTTC

J: TRBJ2-6
V: TRBV24-1
size: -
D: -
CDR3: CATSDFNIRGANVLTF
DNA: TGTGCCACCAGTGATTTTAACATTCGTGGGGCCAACGTCCTGACTTTC

J: TRBJ2-2
V: TRBV15
size: -
D: -
CDR3: CATSRDPEQVTGELFF
DNA: TGTGCCACCAGCAGAGATCCGGAACAGGTCACCGGGGAGCTGTTTTTT

J: TRBJ1-1
V: TRBV20-1
size: few
D: -
CDR3: CSAARQEEAFF
DNA: TGCAGTGCTGCCCGACAGGAAGAAGCTTTCTTT

J: TRBJ2-3
V: TRBV25-1
size: -
D: -
CDR3: CASSDPQGTSTDTQYF
DNA: TGTGCCAGCAGTGACCCACAGGGTACTAGCACAGATACGCAGTATTTT

J: TRBJ2-3
V: TRBV19
size: -
D: TRBD1
CDR3: CASTLGTGQGYTDTQYF
DNA: TGTGCCAGTACCCTAGGGACGGGACAGGGATACACAGATACGCAGTATTTT

J: TRBJ2-3
V: TRBV9
size: -
D: TRBD2
CDR3: CASSVQLAGGLATQYF
DNA: TGTGCCAGCAGCGTTCAATTAGCGGGAGGATTGGCTACGCAGTATTTT

J: TRBJ2-3
V: TRBV29-1
size: once
D: TRBD1
CDR3: CSVLRTGSDTQYF
DNA: TGCAGCGTTCTGCGGACAGGGAGTGATACGCAGTATTTT

J: TRBJ1-5
V: TRBV9
size: -
D: -
CDR3: CASSVEGGNQPQHF
DNA: TGTGCCAGCAGCGTAGAGGGGGGCAATCAGCCCCAGCATTTT

J: TRBJ1-1
V: TRBV10-3
size: -
D: -
CDR3: CAISSKQGQNTEAFF
DNA: TGTGCCATCAGCTCTAAACAGGGCCAGAACACTGAAGCTTTCTTT

J: TRBJ2-7
V: TRBV24-1
size: -
D: -
CDR3: CATSDRDWKQYF
DNA: TGTGCCACCAGTGACCGGGACTGGAAGCAGTACTTC

J: TRBJ1-4
V: TRBV24-1
size: few
D: -
CDR3: CATSDSGATNEKLFF
DNA: TGTGCCACCAGTGATTCAGGCGCAACTAATGAAAAACTGTTTTTT

J: TRBJ1-2
V: TRBV4-2
size: -
D: -
CDR3: CASSQEVIGSVGGYTF
DNA: TGTGCCAGCAGCCAGGAGGTAATTGGTTCCGTAGGCGGCTACACCTTC

J: TRBJ2-7
V: TRBV11-3
size: -
D: -
CDR3: CASSIWGGQGEQYF
DNA: TGTGCCAGCAGCATATGGGGGGGACAAGGCGAGCAGTACTTC

J: TRBJ2-3
V: TRBV19
size: -
D: TRBD1
CDR3: CASNYRGPTDTQYF
DNA: TGTGCCAGTAATTACAGGGGGCCGACAGATACGCAGTATTTT

J: TRBJ1-3
V: TRBV7-9
size: -
D: -
CDR3: CASTPGGAGNTIYF
DNA: TGTGCCAGCACCCCTGGCGGAGCTGGAAACACCATATATTTT

J: TRBJ1-2
V: TRBV5-1
size: -
D: TRBD1
CDR3: CASRAEGARGYTF
DNA: TGCGCCAGCAGGGCTGAGGGGGCGCGGGGCTACACCTTC

J: TRBJ2-2
V: TRBV24-1
size: -
D: -
CDR3: CATSVRGTNTGELFF
DNA: TGTGCCACCAGTGTTCGGGGAACAAACACCGGGGAGCTGTTTTTT

J: TRBJ1-1
V: TRBV7-2
size: -
D: -
CDR3: CASSRPGAAGTEAFF
DNA: TGTGCCAGCAGCCGCCCGGGAGCGGCTGGAACTGAAGCTTTCTTT

J: TRBJ2-2
V: TRBV19
size: -
D: TRBD2
CDR3: CASSWTSGQSGELFF
DNA: TGTGCCAGTAGTTGGACTAGCGGGCAATCCGGGGAGCTGTTTTTT

J: TRBJ1-1
V: TRBV14
size: -
D: TRBD1
CDR3: CASRLTGTGTEAFF
DNA: TGTGCCAGCAGGCTGACAGGGACGGGTACTGAAGCTTTCTTT

J: TRBJ2-7
V: TRBV6-1
size: few
D: TRBD2
CDR3: CASSEGGYEQYF
DNA: TGTGCCAGCAGTGAGGGGGGGTACGAGCAGTACTTC

J: TRBJ2-1
V: TRBV5-1
size: -
D: TRBD1
CDR3: CASSPGLGTGNGYNEQFF
DNA: TGCGCCAGCAGCCCGGGCCTCGGGACAGGGAATGGCTACAATGAGCAGTTCTTC